This record concerns one T cell receptor beta chain sequence. The data are from a study of blood T cell repertoires in COVID-19. Study as a whole: The United States, Italy and Spain supplied acute and convalescent COVID-19 samples.

Sequencing used immunoSEQ multiplex PCR; TCRdb keeps in-frame clones, though not all of them. The sample carries about 73,000 clones, 80% to 85% recorded once. The CDR3 is 15 amino acids. CDR1 and CDR2 (germline): LGHDT, YNNKEL (reference sequence). Trimming cost V 3 bases and J 7 bases; bases outside gene matches: 9. This TCR was sampled from a human donor in a cohort sampled during active COVID-19. The specimen sequenced was peripheral blood. This rearrangement joins TRBV3-1 (or the pseudogene TRBV3-2) to TRBJ2-7; 10 bases agree with TRBD2. This CDR3 reads CASSQASGGVREQYF. In DNA form, the CDR3 reads TGTGCCAGCAGCCAGGCTAGCGGGGGAGTAAGGGAGCAGTACTTC.